These T cell receptor beta chains were read from a single sample in a study of STAT5B mutations in CD4+ large granular lymphocyte leukemia. Clones were sequenced by immunoSEQ multiplex PCR, and TCRdb holds only the in-frame ones, with some missing. The data show around 30,000 clones, 65% to 80% seen once. The sequenced sample was CD4+ T cells from blood buffy coats. Receptor source: a human donor in good health. CDR3s include the opening cysteine and the closing phenylalanine or tryptophan. D genes are given only for firm matches. Some rows mark clone size as missing; the rest say once, few, many or name a class of expanded clone.

CDR3,DNA,size,length,J,V,D
CASSQCRGRYEQYF,TGCGCCAGCAGTCAGTGTAGGGGTCGCTACGAGCAGTACTTC,NA,14,TRBJ2-7,TRBV23-1,NA
CAASAGGSSYEQYF,TGTGCCGCGTCGGCAGGGGGTAGCTCCTACGAGCAGTACTTC,NA,14,TRBJ2-7,TRBV19,TRBD1
CASGPTETQYF,TGTGCCAGCGGACCAACGGAGACCCAGTACTTC,NA,11,TRBJ2-5,TRBV7-8,NA
CASGLVVGASADTQYF,TGTGCTAGTGGTTTGGTAGTGGGAGCTAGCGCAGATACGCAGTATTTT,once,16,TRBJ2-3,TRBV12-5,NA
CAWGDSLTEQYF,TGTGCCTGGGGGGACAGCCTAACTGAGCAGTACTTC,once,12,TRBJ2-7,TRBV30,TRBD1
CASSPRTSGSKETQYF,TGTGCCAGCAGCCCAAGGACTAGCGGGAGTAAAGAGACCCAGTACTTC,NA,16,TRBJ2-5,TRBV7-2,TRBD2
CSVVGEGGYEQYF,TGCAGCGTTGTGGGGGAGGGGGGTTACGAGCAGTACTTC,NA,13,TRBJ2-7,TRBV29-1,NA
CASSFKPYSNQPQHF,TGTGCCAGCAGTTTTAAGCCCTATAGCAATCAGCCCCAGCATTTT,NA,15,TRBJ1-5,TRBV27,NA
CASRKGAFSGNTIYF,TGTGCCAGCAGGAAGGGGGCTTTTTCTGGAAACACCATATATTTT,NA,15,TRBJ1-3,TRBV28,TRBD1
CASRSSNQPQHF,TGTGCCAGCAGGTCCAGCAATCAGCCCCAGCATTTT,few,12,TRBJ1-5,TRBV6-6,NA
CASSEKGLAGGEQFF,TGTGCCAGCAGCGAGAAGGGACTAGCGGGAGGTGAGCAGTTCTTC,NA,15,TRBJ2-1,TRBV9,TRBD2
CASSEQRLAVEQFF,TGTGCCAGCAGTGAACAGAGACTAGCCGTCGAGCAGTTCTTC,NA,14,TRBJ2-1,TRBV2,TRBD2
CASSQDLGNQPQHF,TGCGCCAGCAGCCAAGATCTTGGCAATCAGCCCCAGCATTTT,few,14,TRBJ1-5,TRBV4-3,NA